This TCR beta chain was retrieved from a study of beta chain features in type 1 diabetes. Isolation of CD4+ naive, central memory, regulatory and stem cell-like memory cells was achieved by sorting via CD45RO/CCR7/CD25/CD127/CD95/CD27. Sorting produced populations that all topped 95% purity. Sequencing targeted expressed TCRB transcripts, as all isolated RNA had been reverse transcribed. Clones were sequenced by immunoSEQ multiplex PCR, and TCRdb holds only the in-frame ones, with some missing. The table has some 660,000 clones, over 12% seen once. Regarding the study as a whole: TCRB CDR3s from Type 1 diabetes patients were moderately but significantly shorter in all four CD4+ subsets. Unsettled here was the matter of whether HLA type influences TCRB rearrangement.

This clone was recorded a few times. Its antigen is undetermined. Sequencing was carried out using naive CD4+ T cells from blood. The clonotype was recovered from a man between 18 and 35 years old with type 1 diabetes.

The CDR3 protein is CASSQVALEGARYNEQFF. CDR3 nucleotides: TGCGCCAGCAGTCAAGTTGCACTCGAGGGGGCCCGGTATAATGAGCAGTTCTTC. The chain recombines TRBV23-1 with TRBJ2-1; 7 bases are a match to TRBD1. TRBV23-1 carries the ORF label, with uncertain function. There are 18 residues in the CDR3. V gave up 2 bases and J gave up 7 bases; unmatched junction bases: 17.